The 21 T cell receptor beta chains presented below share a single source sample, sequenced in a study of beta chain features in type 1 diabetes. Reverse transcription of all isolated RNA meant that expressed TCRB transcripts were sequenced. Clones were read by immunoSEQ multiplex PCR, and TCRdb kept only the in-frame ones, dropping some. The sample contains about 340,000 clones, 7.5% to 9% of which appear only once. The specimen sequenced was central memory CD4+ T cells from blood. The receptors stem from a woman between 18 and 29 years old in good health.

Concerning this clone: A read error is possible here, since a much larger clone lies one base away. The chain links TRBV10-3 to TRBJ2-7; D remains unclear. The CDR3 loop spans 11 amino acids. CDR1 and CDR2 from the germline V gene are ENHRY and SYGVKD. V was trimmed by 6 bases and J by 2 bases, leaving 5 bases between them. The CDR3 loop is CAISSTYEQYF. Here the CDR3 DNA reads TGTGCCATCAGCTCCACCTACGAGCAGTACTTC.

Only a few counts were recorded for this clone. V is TRBV6-6 and J is TRBJ1-2, with TRBD1 identical over 7 bases. J gave up 5 bases and V 6 bases, and 9 bases lay outside the gene matches. The CDR3 covers 14 residues. CDR1 MNHNY and CDR2 SVGAGI come from the germline V gene (reference sequence). CDR3 loop: CASRSTGTAYGYTF. The CDR3 DNA reads TGTGCCAGCAGGTCGACTGGGACAGCTTATGGCTACACCTTC.

The genes are TRBV5-4 and TRBJ2-5; D ambiguous. Between the trimmed V and J ends, which lost 6 bases and 6 bases, there was a span of 15 bases. CDR1 and CDR2 (germline): SGHNT, YYREEE (reference sequence). CDR3 length equals 13 residues. CDR3 bases: TGTGCCAGCAAAATAAACACGGGTCAGACCCAGTACTTC. Amino acid sequence: CASKINTGQTQYF.

A few counts support this clone. The rearrangement links TRBV5-1 to TRBJ1-5; 7 nucleotides agree with TRBD1. Germline CDR1 and CDR2: SGHRS and YFSETQ. The trim removed 0 bases at V and 1 base at J, leaving 1 base unmatched. This CDR3 region has 15 residues. CDR3 sequence (DNA): TGCGCCAGCAGCTTGGTAGGGGGCAGCAATCAGCCCCAGCATTTT. Protein product: CASSLVGGSNQPQHF.

This clone was seen a few times. V usage is TRBV7-3 and J usage is TRBJ2-5; tentative D call: TRBD2 (5 bases). Germline V gene sequence: CDR1 SGHTA, CDR2 FQGTGA. This CDR3 has 16 residues. V dropped 2 bases and J dropped 2 bases, with 15 bases sitting between them. The CDR3 sequence: CASSLSSTPGQETQYF. The CDR3 DNA reads TGTGCCAGCAGCTTATCAAGCACTCCGGGGCAAGAGACCCAGTACTTC.

This clone was seen more than once but under ten times. The chain employs TRBV11-2 and TRBJ2-3; D possibly corresponds to TRBD1 (8 bases). The CDR3 runs 13 residues. The germline V and J ends were trimmed by 3 bases and 10 bases, with 14 bases remaining between them. CDR1 is SGHAT, CDR2 FQNNGV, per germline. Written as DNA, the CDR3 is TGTGCCAGCAGCTTGCCAACAGGGGGGGCGCAGTATTTT. Protein sequence: CASSLPTGGAQYF.

The chain employs TRBV15 and TRBJ2-7; 7 bases line up with TRBD1. V was pared by 5 bases and J by 4 bases, with 8 bases of the junction left unmatched. Germline V CDR1 and CDR2: LNHNV, YYDKDF (reference sequence). CDR3 length: 14 residues. In nucleotides, the CDR3 is TGTGCCACCAGCCTTGAACAGGGGCCGTACGAGCAGTACTTC. This codes for CATSLEQGPYEQYF.

This clone was recorded a few times. The genes are TRBV5-1 and TRBJ2-2; weak D call: TRBD2 (5 bases). V was clipped by 1 base and J by 5 bases, with 9 bases between them. Germline lookup yields CDR1 SGHRS and CDR2 YFSETQ. CDR3 length equals 14 residues. The CDR3 loop reads CASSLTRQTGELFF. The CDR3 nucleotides are TGCGCCAGCAGCTTGACTAGACAAACCGGGGAGCTGTTTTTT.

The chain employs TRBV4-3 and TRBJ2-1; TRBD2 matches 7 bases. The germline CDR1 and CDR2 sequences are LGHNA and YSLEER. This CDR3 has 15 residues. V dropped 4 bases and J dropped 5; count of bases not matched to a gene: 8. The CDR3 loop is CASSPQGGRDNEQFF. In nucleotides, the CDR3 is TGCGCCAGCAGCCCCCAGGGAGGGAGGGACAATGAGCAGTTCTTC.

This clone has a handful of counts. The chain has TRBV25-1 and TRBJ1-5, with D possibly being TRBD1 (5 bases). CDR1 and CDR2 (germline): MGHDK, SYGVNS. Trimming shortened V by 2 bases and J by 4 bases, and 6 bases separated the two germline ends. This CDR3 is 13 amino acids long. CDR3: CASSERGNQPQHF. The DNA for the CDR3 is TGTGCCAGCAGTGAACGGGGGAATCAGCCCCAGCATTTT.

This clone was counted only a few times. The chain uses TRBV2 and TRBJ1-2; TRBD1 agrees at 8 bases. With 4 bases clipped from V and 7 bases from J, the junction kept 5 bases outside the gene matches. The CDR3 is made up of 13 amino acids. Germline V gene lookup returns CDR1 SNHLY and CDR2 FYNNEI. This CDR3 is CASSAGQGGGYTF. CDR3 bases: TGTGCCAGCAGTGCTGGACAGGGCGGTGGCTACACCTTC.

This clone has at least ten counts. V gene TRBV4-1 combines with J gene TRBJ2-7; 7 bases line up with TRBD1. The ends lost 5 bases at V and 7 bases at J; junction bases unmatched: 11. This CDR3 contains 14 residues. Germline V gene sequence: CDR1 MGHRA, CDR2 YSYEKL. The CDR3 DNA is TGCGCCAGCAGCTTTCAACAGGGGACGGGGGAGCAGTACTTC. Residues: CASSFQQGTGEQYF.

The V call is TRBV20-1, the J call TRBJ1-1; no reliable D call. The germline V gene has CDR1 DFQATT and CDR2 SNEGSKA (reference sequence). With 3 bases removed from V and 1 base from J, the gap between germline ends came to 3 bases. This CDR3 contains 11 residues. The CDR3, as DNA: TGCAGTGCTAGGGGGAACACTGAAGCTTTCTTT. The encoded protein is CSARGNTEAFF.

The chain has TRBV7-2 and TRBJ1-4; 8 positions agree with TRBD1. With 7 bases clipped from V and 3 bases from J, the junction kept 4 bases outside the gene matches. The germline V gene encodes CDR1 SGHTA and CDR2 FQGNSA. The CDR3 has 14 residues. The CDR3: CASKRQGPNEKLFF. CDR3 DNA sequence: TGTGCCAGCAAACGACAGGGGCCTAATGAAAAACTGTTTTTT.

J is TRBJ2-5 and V is TRBV7-3, with D perhaps matching TRBD2 (5 bases). V was cut by 5 bases and J by 4 bases, with 11 bases left in between. The CDR3 runs to 13 residues. The V gene's germline CDR1 is SGHTA and CDR2 FQGTGA. CDR3 sequence reads: CASSRGVGETQYF. CDR3 in DNA: TGTGCCAGCAGCCGGGGAGTCGGAGAGACCCAGTACTTC.

The J gene is TRBJ1-6, the V gene TRBV7-6; 7 positions agree with TRBD1. V gave up 5 bases and J gave up 3 bases; unmatched junction bases: 1. The V gene's germline CDR1 is SGHVS and CDR2 FNYEAQ. The CDR3 runs 14 residues. This CDR3 reads CASSRDSYNSPLHF. The CDR3 DNA sequence: TGTGCCAGCAGCCGGGACAGCTATAATTCACCCCTCCACTTT.

This clone has just a few counts. This rearrangement joins TRBV19 to TRBJ1-2; 9 bases map to TRBD1. The CDR3 loop spans 17 amino acids. The V gene end was trimmed by 5 bases and the J gene end by 4 bases; junction bases not matched to a gene: 14. Germline CDR1 is LNHDA and CDR2 is SQIVND (reference sequence). CDR3 DNA: TGTGCCAGTAGTCCAGGGACAGGGCGTTCTTTTGGCTATGGCTACACCTTC. Its translation: CASSPGTGRSFGYGYTF. The full variable domain, in which reference TRBV19 and TRBJ1-2 provide the parts outside the CDR3, is DGGITQSPKYLFRKEGQNVTLSCEQNLNHDAMYWYRQDPGQGLRLIYYSQIVNDFQKGDIAEGYSVSREKKESFPLTVTSAQKNPTAFYLCASSPGTGRSFGYGYTFGSGTRLTVV.

This clone occurred many times. The chain uses TRBV18 and TRBJ2-1; no reliable D call. Germline V CDR1 and CDR2: KGHSH, LQKENI. Trimming removed 5 bases at V and 7 bases at J, with 12 bases between. The CDR3 length is 13 residues. The CDR3 coding sequence is TGTGCCAGCTCATTGGGTGCACTTAATGAGCAGTTCTTC. Amino acid sequence: CASSLGALNEQFF. The full variable domain, rest sourced from reference TRBV18 and TRBJ2-1, is NAGVMQNPRHLVRRRGQEARLRCSPMKGHSHVYWYRQLPEEGLKFMVYLQKENIIDESGMPKERFSAEFPKEGPSILRIQQVVRGDSAAYFCASSLGALNEQFFGPGTRLTVL.

V and J are TRBV28 and TRBJ2-7; D is uncertain. V gave up 2 bases and J gave up 7 bases, with 9 bases separating them. CDR1 is MDHEN, CDR2 SYDVKM, per germline. The CDR3 consists of 12 residues. This chain's CDR3 is CASSLMIGEQYF. As DNA, the CDR3 is TGTGCCAGCAGTTTAATGATAGGGGAGCAGTACTTC.

This clone turned up a few times. V and J are TRBV10-3 and TRBJ1-5, with D perhaps matching TRBD1 (5 bases). V was clipped by 3 bases and J by 2 bases, with 14 bases between them. This CDR3 comprises 16 residues. From germline, CDR1 is ENHRY and CDR2 SYGVKD. CDR3 region: CAISDYGTGGNQPQHF. CDR3 nucleotide sequence: TGTGCCATCAGTGATTACGGGACGGGCGGCAATCAGCCCCAGCATTTT.

This clone came up a few times. The rearrangement links TRBV7-8 to TRBJ2-3; 16 nucleotides agree with TRBD2. The germline V gene has CDR1 SGHVS and CDR2 FQNEAQ. The CDR3 length is 19 residues. The junction had 8 bases not matched to a gene; V was cut back by 5 bases and J by 0 bases. The CDR3 here is CASSVGLAGGPRSTDTQYF. The CDR3 region has the DNA TGTGCCAGCAGCGTGGGACTAGCGGGAGGGCCCAGGAGCACAGATACGCAGTATTTT. Full variable domain (remainder filled in from reference TRBV7-8 and TRBJ2-3): GAGVSQSPRYKVAKRGQDVALRCDPISGHVSLFWYQQALGQGPEFLTYFQNEAQLDKSGLPSDRFFAERPEGSVSTLKIQRTQQEDSAVYLCASSVGLAGGPRSTDTQYFGPGTRLTVL.